This T cell receptor (beta chain) was sequenced for a study of T cell repertoires in cytomegalovirus infection. Across the study: Both a matching HLA type and CMV infection were indicated by public TCR beta signatures.

One entry per CDR3 protein results from TCRdb running MiXCR on the reads. The sample has 90,000 to 120,000 distinct CDR3 sequences; 23% are singletons. The CDR3 loop spans 13 amino acids. V lost 7 bases and J lost 5, with 15 bases in between. General study findings and limits: In two of eight donors, the top clonotype was HLA-C-restricted CMV-specific. Cumulative frequency of public TCR beta families picked out carriers of CMV plus the relevant HLA.

About this clonotype itself: Antigen: not known.

The chain uses TRBV12-3 or TRBV12-4 and TRBJ2-7; D remains ambiguous. Material for sequencing was CD8+ T cells from PBMCs. The sequence was collected from a human donor in good health (CMV status not recorded). Some clones in this sample may be carry-over from other donors' samples. The DNA of the CDR3 is TGTGCCAGCACCCGAGGCCCTGTGGACGAGCAGTACTTC. As protein: CASTRGPVDEQYF.